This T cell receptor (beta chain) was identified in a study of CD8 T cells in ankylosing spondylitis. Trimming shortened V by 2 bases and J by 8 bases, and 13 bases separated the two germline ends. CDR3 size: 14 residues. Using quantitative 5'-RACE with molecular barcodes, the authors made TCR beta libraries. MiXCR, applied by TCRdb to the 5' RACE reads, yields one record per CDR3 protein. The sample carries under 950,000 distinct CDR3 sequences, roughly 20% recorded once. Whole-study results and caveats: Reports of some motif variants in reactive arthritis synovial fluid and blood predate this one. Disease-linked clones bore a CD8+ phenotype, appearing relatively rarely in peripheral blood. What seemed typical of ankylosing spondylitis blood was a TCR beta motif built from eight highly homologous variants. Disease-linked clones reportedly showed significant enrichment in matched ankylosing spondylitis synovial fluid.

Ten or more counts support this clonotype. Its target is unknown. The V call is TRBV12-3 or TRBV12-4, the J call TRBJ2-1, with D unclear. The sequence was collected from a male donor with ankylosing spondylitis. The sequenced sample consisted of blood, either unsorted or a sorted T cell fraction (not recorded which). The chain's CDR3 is CASSLSTPTDEQFF. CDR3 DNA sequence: TGTGCCAGCAGTTTATCCACTCCGACCGATGAGCAGTTCTTC.